This TCR beta chain came from a study of blood T cell repertoires in COVID-19. The CDR3 totals 12 residues. Per the germline V gene, CDR1 is SNHLY and CDR2 is FYNNEI. V was cut by 3 bases and J by 11 bases, with 13 bases left in between. Assay used: immunoSEQ multiplex PCR; TCRdb lists only in-frame clones, some missing. This table has about 140,000 clones, 84% appearing once. Input material: peripheral blood. The clonotype comes from a human donor in a cohort sampled during active COVID-19. The chain links TRBV2 to TRBJ1-1; D call uncertain. The CDR3 DNA sequence: TGTGCCAGCAGTGATGAAGCCAAATCGGCTTTCTTT. This sequence encodes CASSDEAKSAFF.